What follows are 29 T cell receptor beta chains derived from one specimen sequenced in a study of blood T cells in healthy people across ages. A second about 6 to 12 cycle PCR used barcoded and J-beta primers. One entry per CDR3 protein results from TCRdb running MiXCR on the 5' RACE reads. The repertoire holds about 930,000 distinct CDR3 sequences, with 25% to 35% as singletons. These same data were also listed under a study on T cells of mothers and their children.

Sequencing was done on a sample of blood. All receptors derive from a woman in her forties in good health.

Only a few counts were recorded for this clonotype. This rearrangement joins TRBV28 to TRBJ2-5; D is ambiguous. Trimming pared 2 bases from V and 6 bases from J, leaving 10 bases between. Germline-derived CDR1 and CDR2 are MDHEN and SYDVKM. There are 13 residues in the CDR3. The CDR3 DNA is TGTGCCAGCAGTTTAGATCTAATTAAGACCCAGTACTTC. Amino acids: CASSLDLIKTQYF.

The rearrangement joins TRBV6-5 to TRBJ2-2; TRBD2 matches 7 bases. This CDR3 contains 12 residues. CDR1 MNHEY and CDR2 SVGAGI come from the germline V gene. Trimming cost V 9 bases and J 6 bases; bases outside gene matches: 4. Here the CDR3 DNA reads TGTGCCAGTGGGGGGGGAGCCGGGGAGCTGTTTTTT. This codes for CASGGGAGELFF.

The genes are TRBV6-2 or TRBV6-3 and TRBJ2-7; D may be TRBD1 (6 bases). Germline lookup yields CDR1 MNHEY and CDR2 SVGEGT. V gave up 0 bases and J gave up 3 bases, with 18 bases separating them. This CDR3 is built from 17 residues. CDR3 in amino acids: CASSYSGARDKRYEQYF. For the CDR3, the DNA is TGTGCCAGCAGTTACTCCGGCGCCAGGGACAAACGCTACGAGCAGTACTTC.

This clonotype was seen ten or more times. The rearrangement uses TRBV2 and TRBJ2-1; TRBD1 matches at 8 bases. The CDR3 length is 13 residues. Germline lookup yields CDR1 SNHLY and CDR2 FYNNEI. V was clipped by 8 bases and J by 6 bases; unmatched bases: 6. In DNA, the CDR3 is TGTGCCAGCCTCCGGGACAGGTCCAATGAGCAGTTCTTC. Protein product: CASLRDRSNEQFF.

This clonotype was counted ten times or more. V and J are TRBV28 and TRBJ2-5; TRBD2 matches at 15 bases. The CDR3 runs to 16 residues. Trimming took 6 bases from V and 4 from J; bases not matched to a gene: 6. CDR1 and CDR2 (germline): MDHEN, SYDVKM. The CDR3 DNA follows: TGTGCCAGCAGCCCGGGACTAGCGGGGGGAAGAGAGACCCAGTACTTC. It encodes CASSPGLAGGRETQYF.

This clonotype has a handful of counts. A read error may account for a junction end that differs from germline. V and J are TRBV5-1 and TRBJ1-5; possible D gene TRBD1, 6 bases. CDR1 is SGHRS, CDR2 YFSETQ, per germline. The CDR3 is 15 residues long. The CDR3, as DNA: TGCGCCAGCGGCTTGGTTCCAGGGGGCAATCAGCCCCAGCATTTT. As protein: CASGLVPGGNQPQHF.

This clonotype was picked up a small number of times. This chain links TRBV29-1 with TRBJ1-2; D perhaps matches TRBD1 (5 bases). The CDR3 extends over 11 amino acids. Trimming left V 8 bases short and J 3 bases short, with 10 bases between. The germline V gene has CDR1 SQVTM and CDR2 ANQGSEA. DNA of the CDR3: TGCAGCCTGGGGGGGGACTATGGCTACACCTTC. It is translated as CSLGGDYGYTF.

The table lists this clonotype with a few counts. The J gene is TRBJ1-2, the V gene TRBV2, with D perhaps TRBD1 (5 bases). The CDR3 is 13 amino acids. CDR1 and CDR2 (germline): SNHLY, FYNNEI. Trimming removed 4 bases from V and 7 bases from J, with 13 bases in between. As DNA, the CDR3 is TGTGCCAGCAGTGCTTCAGGGATGGGTGGCTACACCTTC. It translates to CASSASGMGGYTF.

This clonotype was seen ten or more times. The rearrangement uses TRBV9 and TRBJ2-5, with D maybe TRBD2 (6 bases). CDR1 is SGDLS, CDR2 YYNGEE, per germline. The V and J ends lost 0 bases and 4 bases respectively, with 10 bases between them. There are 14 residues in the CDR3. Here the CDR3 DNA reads TGTGCCAGCAGCGTAGATGGCGGGACAGAGACCCAGTACTTC. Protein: CASSVDGGTETQYF.

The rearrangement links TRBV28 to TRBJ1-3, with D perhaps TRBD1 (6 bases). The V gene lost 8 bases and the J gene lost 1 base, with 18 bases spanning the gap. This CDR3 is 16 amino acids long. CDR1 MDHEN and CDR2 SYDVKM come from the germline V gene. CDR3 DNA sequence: TGTGCCAGCCGGGAGGGGGGGCACCGGTCTGGAAACACCATATATTTT. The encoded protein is CASREGGHRSGNTIYF.

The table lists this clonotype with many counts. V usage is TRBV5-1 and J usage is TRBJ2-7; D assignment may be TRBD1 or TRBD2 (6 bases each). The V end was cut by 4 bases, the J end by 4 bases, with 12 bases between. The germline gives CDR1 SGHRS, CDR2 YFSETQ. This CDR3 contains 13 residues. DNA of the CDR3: TGCGCCAGCAGCGAACCGGGGGCTTACGAGCAGTACTTC. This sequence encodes CASSEPGAYEQYF.

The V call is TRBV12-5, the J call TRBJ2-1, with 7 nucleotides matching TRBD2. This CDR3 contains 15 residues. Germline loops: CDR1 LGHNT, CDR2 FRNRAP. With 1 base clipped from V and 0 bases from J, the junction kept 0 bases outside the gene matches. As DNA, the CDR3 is TGTGCTAGTGGTTTGGGGACTAGCTCCTACAATGAGCAGTTCTTC. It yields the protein CASGLGTSSYNEQFF.

The CDR3 loop reads CASRPGRRRDTQYF. DNA for the CDR3: TGTGCCAGCAGGCCCGGTCGCCGGCGGGATACGCAGTATTTT. This chain links TRBV2 with TRBJ2-3; D is uncertain. CDR1 and CDR2 from the germline V gene are SNHLY and FYNNEI. This CDR3 has 14 amino acids. V was trimmed by 6 bases and J by 6 bases, leaving 16 bases between them.

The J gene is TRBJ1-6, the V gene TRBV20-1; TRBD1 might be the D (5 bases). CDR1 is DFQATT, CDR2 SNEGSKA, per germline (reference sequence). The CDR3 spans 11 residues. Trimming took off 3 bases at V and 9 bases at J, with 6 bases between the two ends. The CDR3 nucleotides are TGCAGTGCTAGCGGGGGTTCACCCCTCCACTTT. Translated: CSASGGSPLHF.

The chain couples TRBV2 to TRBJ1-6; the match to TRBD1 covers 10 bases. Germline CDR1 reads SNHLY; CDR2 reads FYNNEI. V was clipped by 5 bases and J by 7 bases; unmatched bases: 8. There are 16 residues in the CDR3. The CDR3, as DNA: TGTGCCAGCAGTCTGACAGGGGGCGATAAGAATTCACCCCTCCACTTT. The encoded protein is CASSLTGGDKNSPLHF.

The CDR3 spells CSAVDSPSVNADTQYF. CDR3 bases: TGCAGTGCAGTTGACTCGCCTAGCGTTAACGCAGATACGCAGTATTTT. The rearrangement joins TRBV20-1 to TRBJ2-3, with D tentatively TRBD2 (6 bases). Trimming stripped 6 bases from V and 4 bases from J, with 23 bases between. The CDR3 runs 16 residues. CDR1 is DFQATT and CDR2 is SNEGSKA in the germline V gene (reference sequence).

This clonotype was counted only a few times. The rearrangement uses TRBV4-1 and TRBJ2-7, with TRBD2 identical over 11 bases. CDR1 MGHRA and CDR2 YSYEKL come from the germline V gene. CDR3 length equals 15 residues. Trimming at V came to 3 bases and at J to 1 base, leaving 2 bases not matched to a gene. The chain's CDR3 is CASSHRLAGSYEQYF. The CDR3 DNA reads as TGCGCCAGCAGCCACCGACTAGCGGGGTCCTACGAGCAGTACTTC.

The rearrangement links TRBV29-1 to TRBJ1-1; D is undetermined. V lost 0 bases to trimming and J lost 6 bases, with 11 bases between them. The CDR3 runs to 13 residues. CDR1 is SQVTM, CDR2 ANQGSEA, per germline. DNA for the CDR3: TGCAGCGTTGAAGACACATCGCCCGCTGAAGCTTTCTTT. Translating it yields CSVEDTSPAEAFF.

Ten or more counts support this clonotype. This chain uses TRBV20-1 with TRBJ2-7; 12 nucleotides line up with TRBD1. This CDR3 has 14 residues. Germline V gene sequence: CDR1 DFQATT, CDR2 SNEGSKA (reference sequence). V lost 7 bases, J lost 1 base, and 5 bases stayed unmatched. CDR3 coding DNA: TGCAGTGGTCAGGGACAGGGGGCTTCCTACGAGCAGTACTTC. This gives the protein CSGQGQGASYEQYF.

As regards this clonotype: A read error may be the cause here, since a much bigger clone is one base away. The CDR3 loop is CVNRPGLIQETQYF. The CDR3 nucleotides are TGTGTCAACAGACCGGGACTCATACAAGAGACCCAGTACTTC. The chain recombines TRBV28 with TRBJ2-5; tentatively, D is TRBD2 (6 bases). Per the germline V gene, CDR1 is MDHEN and CDR2 is SYDVKM. The CDR3 loop spans 14 amino acids.

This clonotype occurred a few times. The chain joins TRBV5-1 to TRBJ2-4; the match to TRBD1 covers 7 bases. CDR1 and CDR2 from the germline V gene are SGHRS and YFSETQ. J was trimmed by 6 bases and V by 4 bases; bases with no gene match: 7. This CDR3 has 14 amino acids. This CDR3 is CASSRRTGLNIQYF. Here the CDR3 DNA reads TGCGCCAGCAGCCGACGGACAGGCTTAAACATTCAGTACTTC.

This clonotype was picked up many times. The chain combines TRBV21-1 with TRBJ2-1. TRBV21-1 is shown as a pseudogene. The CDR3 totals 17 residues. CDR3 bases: TGTGCCAGCAGCAAATGGTGGGGTTGGAGCTCCTACAATGAGCAGTTCTTC. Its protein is CASSKWWGWSSYNEQFF.

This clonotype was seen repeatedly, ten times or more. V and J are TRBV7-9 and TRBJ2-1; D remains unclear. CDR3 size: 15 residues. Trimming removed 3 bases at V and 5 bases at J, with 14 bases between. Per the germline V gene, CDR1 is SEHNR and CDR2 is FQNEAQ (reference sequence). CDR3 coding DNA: TGTGCCAGCAGCTTGGTAGGGCGGATAAACAATGAGCAGTTCTTC. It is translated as CASSLVGRINNEQFF.

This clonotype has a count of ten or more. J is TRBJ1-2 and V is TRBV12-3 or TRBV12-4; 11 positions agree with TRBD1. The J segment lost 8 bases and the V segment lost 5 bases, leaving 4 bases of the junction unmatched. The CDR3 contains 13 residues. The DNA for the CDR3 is TGTGCCAGCAGTCGGACAGGGGGCGAAGGCTACACCTTC. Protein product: CASSRTGGEGYTF.

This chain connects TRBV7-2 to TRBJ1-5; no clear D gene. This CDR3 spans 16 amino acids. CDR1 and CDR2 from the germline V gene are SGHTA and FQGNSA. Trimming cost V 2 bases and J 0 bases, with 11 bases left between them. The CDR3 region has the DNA TGTGCCAGCAGCTTACAGGCCGCATATAGCAATCAGCCCCAGCATTTT. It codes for CASSLQAAYSNQPQHF.

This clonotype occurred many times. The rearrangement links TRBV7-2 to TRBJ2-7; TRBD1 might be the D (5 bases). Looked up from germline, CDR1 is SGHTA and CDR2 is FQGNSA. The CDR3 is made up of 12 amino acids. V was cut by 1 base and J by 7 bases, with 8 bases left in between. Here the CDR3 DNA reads TGTGCCAGCAGCTTAGTAACAGGAGAGCAGTACTTC. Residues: CASSLVTGEQYF.

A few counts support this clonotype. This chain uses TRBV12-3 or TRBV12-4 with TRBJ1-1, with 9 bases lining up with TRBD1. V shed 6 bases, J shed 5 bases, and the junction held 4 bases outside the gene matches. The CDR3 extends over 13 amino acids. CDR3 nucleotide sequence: TGTGCCAGCAGGAGACAGGGGGTGACTGAAGCTTTCTTT. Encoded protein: CASRRQGVTEAFF.

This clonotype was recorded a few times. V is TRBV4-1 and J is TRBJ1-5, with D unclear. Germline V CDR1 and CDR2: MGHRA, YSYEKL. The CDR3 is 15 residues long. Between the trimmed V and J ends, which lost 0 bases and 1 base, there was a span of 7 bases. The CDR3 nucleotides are TGCGCCAGCAGCCAAGAGTTTCTGAGCAATCAGCCCCAGCATTTT. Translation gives CASSQEFLSNQPQHF.

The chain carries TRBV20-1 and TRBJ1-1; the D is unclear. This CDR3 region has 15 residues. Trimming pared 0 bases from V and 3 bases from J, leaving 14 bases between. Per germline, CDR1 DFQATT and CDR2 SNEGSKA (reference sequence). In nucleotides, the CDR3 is TGCAGTGCTAGAGAGAACGGGGTTGGGGACACTGAAGCTTTCTTT. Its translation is CSARENGVGDTEAFF.